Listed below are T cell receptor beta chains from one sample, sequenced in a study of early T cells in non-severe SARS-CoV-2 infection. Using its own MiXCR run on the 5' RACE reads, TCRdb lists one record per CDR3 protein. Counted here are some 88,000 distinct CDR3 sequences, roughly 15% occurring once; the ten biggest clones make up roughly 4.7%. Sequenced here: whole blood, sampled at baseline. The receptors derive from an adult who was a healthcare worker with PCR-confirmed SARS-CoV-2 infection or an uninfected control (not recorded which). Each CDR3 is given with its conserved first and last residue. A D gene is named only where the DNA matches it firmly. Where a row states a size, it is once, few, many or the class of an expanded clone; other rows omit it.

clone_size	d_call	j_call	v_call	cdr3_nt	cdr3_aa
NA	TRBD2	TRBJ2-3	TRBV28	TGTGCCAGCAGTTCTCCGGGACTAGCGGGTGTAACAGATACGCAGTATTTT	CASSSPGLAGVTDTQYF
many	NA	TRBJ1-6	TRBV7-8	TGTGCCAGCAGCCCCCAAAGGGATTCACCCCTCCACTTT	CASSPQRDSPLHF
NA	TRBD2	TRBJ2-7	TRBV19	TGTGCCAGTAGTAACGGACTAGCGACGTACGAGCAGTACTTC	CASSNGLATYEQYF
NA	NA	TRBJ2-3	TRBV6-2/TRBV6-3	TGTGCCAGCAGCACCTACGGCCGGGATACGCAGTATTTT	CASSTYGRDTQYF
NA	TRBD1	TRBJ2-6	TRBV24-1	TGTGCCACGGGGACAGGGATGGGGGCCAACGTCCTGACTTTC	CATGTGMGANVLTF
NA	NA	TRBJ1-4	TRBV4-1	TGCGCCAGCAGCCAACCGGGACTTAGGAATGAAAAACTGTTTTTT	CASSQPGLRNEKLFF
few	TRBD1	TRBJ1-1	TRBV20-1	TGCAGTGCGGGGGACAGCACTGAAGCTTTCTTT	CSAGDSTEAFF
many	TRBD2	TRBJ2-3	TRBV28	TGTGCCAGCAGGTTAGCGGGCCCTAGCACAGATACGCAGTATTTT	CASRLAGPSTDTQYF
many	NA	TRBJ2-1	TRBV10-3	TGTGCCGTAACCCCCCGGGACGGAAATGAGCAGTTCTTC	CAVTPRDGNEQFF
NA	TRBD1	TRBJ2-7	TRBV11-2	TGTGCCAGCAGCTTGCAGGGGGCCTCCCAGGGGGACGAGCAGTACTTC	CASSLQGASQGDEQYF
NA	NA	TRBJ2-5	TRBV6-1	TGTGCCAGCAGTGAAAGTTGGACAGTTAAAGAGACCCAGTACTTC	CASSESWTVKETQYF
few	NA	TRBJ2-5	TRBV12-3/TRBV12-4	TGTGCCAGCAGTTTTTTTGTCCCCGAGACCCAGTACTTC	CASSFFVPETQYF
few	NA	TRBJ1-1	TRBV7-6	TGTGCCAGCAGCACCAGGGGAAACACTGAAGCTTTCTTT	CASSTRGNTEAFF
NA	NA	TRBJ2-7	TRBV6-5	TGTGCCAGCAGTTACTCGATTAGGGGGACCTACGAGCAGTACTTC	CASSYSIRGTYEQYF
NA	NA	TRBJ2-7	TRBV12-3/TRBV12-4	TGTGCCAGCAGTTTAACCAGAGACGAGCAGTACTTC	CASSLTRDEQYF
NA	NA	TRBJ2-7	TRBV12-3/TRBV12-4	TGTGCCAGCAGTTTAGGCAGGGGCCCCCACGAGCAGTACTTC	CASSLGRGPHEQYF
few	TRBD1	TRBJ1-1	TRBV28	TGTGCCAGCAGTCCCGGGACAGGGGTGTTGCCTTTCTTT	CASSPGTGVLPFF
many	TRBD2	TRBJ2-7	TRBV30	TGTGCCTGGAGGGAGCGGGGGAGCTCCTACGAGCAGTACTTC	CAWRERGSSYEQYF
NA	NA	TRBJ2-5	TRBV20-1	TGCAGTGCTAGGAGCGACAAGGTGGAGACCCAGTACTTC	CSARSDKVETQYF
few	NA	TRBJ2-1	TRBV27	TGTGCCAGCAGTTTAACACCCAGGAATGAGCAGTTCTTC	CASSLTPRNEQFF
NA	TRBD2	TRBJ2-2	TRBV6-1	TGTGCCAGCAGTGAAACAGCGGGAGGTGGCACCGGGGAGCTGTTTTTT	CASSETAGGGTGELFF
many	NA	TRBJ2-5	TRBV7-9	TGTGCCAGCAGCTCACATGAGACCCAGTACTTC	CASSSHETQYF
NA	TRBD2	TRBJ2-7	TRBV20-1	TGCAGTCTACGACTAGCGGGAGTATACGAGCAGTACTTC	CSLRLAGVYEQYF
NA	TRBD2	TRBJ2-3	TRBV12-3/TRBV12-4	TGTGCCAGCAGTTTGTTGTTAGCGGGAGGAGATACGCAGTATTTT	CASSLLLAGGDTQYF
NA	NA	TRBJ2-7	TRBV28	TGTGCCAGCAGTGAACATCTAGCGAGGAAGTACTTC	CASSEHLARKYF
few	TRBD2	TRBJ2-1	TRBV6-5	TGTGCCAGCAGTTACACCGGGGGGAATGAGCAGTTCTTC	CASSYTGGNEQFF
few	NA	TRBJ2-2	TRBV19	TGTGCCAGTAGTATGACCCCGAACACCGGGGAGCTGTTTTTT	CASSMTPNTGELFF
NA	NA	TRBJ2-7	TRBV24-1	TGTGCCACCAGTGATTTGGATCCCGGGACGGCGCAGTACTTC	CATSDLDPGTAQYF
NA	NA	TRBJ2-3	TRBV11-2	TGTGCCAGCAGCTTAAGAGGGCATAGCAGCACAGATACGCAGTATTTT	CASSLRGHSSTDTQYF
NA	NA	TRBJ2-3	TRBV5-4	TGTGCCAGCAGCCAAACCCGGGGGAGCTCAGATACGCAGTATTTT	CASSQTRGSSDTQYF
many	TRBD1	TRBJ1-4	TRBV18	TGTGCCAGCTCACCAGATTCCCGGACAGGGTTTGAAAAACTGTTTTTT	CASSPDSRTGFEKLFF
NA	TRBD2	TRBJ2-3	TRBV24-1	TGTGCCACCAGTGATTTCGGACTAGCAAATACGCAGTATTTT	CATSDFGLANTQYF
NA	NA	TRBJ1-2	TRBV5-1	TGCGCCAGCAGCTCGAATCCACAAGCGACAAGATATAACTATGGCTACACCTTC	CASSSNPQATRYNYGYTF
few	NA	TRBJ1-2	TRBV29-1	TGCAGCGTTAGATGGACGGCTAACTATGGCTACACCTTC	CSVRWTANYGYTF
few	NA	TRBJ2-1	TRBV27	TGTGCCAGCAGTCCAACAAGGTGGAGCAATGAGCAGTTCTTC	CASSPTRWSNEQFF
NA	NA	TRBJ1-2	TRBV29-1	TGCAGCGTCGTCCGGCAGGGGAGCTATGGCTACACCTTC	CSVVRQGSYGYTF
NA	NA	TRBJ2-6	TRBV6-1	TGTGCCAGTGGGACCGTCACCTCTGGGGCCAACGTCCTGACTTTC	CASGTVTSGANVLTF
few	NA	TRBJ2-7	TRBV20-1	TGCAGTGCTAGCGAACGGGGTTACGAGCAGTACTTC	CSASERGYEQYF
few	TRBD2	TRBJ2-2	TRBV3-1	TGTGCCAGCAGCCAAGATACCCGGACTAGCGGGAACACCGGGGAGCTGTTTTTT	CASSQDTRTSGNTGELFF
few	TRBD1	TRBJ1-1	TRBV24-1	TGTGCCACCAGTGAGAGGACAGGAACGCTTGAAGAAGCTTTCTTT	CATSERTGTLEEAFF
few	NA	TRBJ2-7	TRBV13	TGTGCCAGCAGCTTCCCGGGCAGAGCCTACGAGCAGTACTTC	CASSFPGRAYEQYF
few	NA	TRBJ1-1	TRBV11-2	TGTGCCAGCAGCTTATTACGGCCCGAAGCTTTCTTT	CASSLLRPEAFF
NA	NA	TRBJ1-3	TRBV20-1	TGCAGTGCTAGAAGAGGAGACACCATATATTTT	CSARRGDTIYF
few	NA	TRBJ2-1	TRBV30	TGTGCCTGGAAGCTTAGGCGCTGGGGGGACGAGCAGTTCTTC	CAWKLRRWGDEQFF
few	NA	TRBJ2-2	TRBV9	TGTGCCAGCACCCGTCGGGGGTCCGGGGAGCTGTTTTTT	CASTRRGSGELFF
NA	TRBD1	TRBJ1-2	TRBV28	TGTGCCAGCAGTTTTGGGACAGGGCGGGACTATGGCTACACCTTC	CASSFGTGRDYGYTF
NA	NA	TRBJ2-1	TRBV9	TGTGCCAGCAGCGTAGGGTCCCTTCCCTTAGCGCCGAATAACAATGAGCAGTTCTTC	CASSVGSLPLAPNNNEQFF
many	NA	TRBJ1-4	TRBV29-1	TGCAGCGTTGGGGCAGCTACAACTAATGAAAAACTGTTTTTT	CSVGAATTNEKLFF
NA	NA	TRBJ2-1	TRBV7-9	TGTGCCAGCAGCTTATCTGGGGGAGATCCAAATGAGCAGTTCTTC	CASSLSGGDPNEQFF
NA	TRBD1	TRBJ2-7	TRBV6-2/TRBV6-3	TGTGCCAGCAGTTATGCGACGGGACAGGGCCACGAGCAGTACTTC	CASSYATGQGHEQYF
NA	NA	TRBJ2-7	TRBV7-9	TGTGCCAGCAGCTTAGGAATGGGCCGCTCCTACGAGCAGTACTTC	CASSLGMGRSYEQYF
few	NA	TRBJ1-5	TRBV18	TGTGCCAGCTCCGGGGGAGGCAATCAGCCCCAGCATTTT	CASSGGGNQPQHF